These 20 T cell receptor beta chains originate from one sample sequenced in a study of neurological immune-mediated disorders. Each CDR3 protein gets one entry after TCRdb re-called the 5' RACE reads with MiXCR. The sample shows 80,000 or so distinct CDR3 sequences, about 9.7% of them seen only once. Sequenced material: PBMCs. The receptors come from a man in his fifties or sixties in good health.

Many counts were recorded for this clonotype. This CDR3 reads CASSWRTSGAYNEQFF. Written as DNA, the CDR3 is TGCGCCAGCAGCTGGCGGACTAGCGGGGCGTACAATGAGCAGTTCTTC. V and J are TRBV5-1 and TRBJ2-1; 12 positions match TRBD2. CDR3 length: 16 residues. Germline-derived CDR1 and CDR2 are SGHRS and YFSETQ. V shed 3 bases, J shed 4 bases, and the junction held 5 bases outside the gene matches.

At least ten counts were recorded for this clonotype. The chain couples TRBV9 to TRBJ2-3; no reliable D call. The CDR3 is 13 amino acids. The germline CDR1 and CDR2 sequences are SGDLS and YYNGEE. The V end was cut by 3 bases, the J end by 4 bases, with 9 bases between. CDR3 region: CASSAVGADTQYF. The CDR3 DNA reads TGTGCCAGCAGCGCCGTGGGCGCAGATACGCAGTATTTT. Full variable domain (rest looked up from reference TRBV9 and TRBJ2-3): DSGVTQTPKHLITATGQRVTLRCSPRSGDLSVYWYQQSLDQGLQFLIQYYNGEERAKGNILERFSAQQFPDLHSELNLSSLELGDSALYFCASSAVGADTQYFGPGTRLTVL.

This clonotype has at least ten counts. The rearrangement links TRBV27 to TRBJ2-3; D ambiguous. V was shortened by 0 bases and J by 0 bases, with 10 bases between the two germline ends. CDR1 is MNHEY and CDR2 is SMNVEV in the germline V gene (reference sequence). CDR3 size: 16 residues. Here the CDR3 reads CASSLSPWASTDTQYF. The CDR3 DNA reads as TGTGCCAGCAGTTTATCTCCGTGGGCGAGCACAGATACGCAGTATTTT.

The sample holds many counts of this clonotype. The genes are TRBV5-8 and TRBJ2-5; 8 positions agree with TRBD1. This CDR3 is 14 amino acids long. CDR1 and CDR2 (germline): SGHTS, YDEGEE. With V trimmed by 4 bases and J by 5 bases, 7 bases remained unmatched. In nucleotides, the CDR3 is TGTGCCAGCAGCCCCCTGCGACAGGGGGAGACCCAGTACTTC. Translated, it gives CASSPLRQGETQYF.

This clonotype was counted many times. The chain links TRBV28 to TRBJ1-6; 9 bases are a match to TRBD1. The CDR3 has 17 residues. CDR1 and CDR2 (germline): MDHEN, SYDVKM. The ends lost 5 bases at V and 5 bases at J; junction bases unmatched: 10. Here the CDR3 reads CASSRPGTGTHNSPLHF. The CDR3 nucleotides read TGTGCCAGCAGTCGTCCCGGGACAGGGACCCATAATTCACCCCTCCACTTT.

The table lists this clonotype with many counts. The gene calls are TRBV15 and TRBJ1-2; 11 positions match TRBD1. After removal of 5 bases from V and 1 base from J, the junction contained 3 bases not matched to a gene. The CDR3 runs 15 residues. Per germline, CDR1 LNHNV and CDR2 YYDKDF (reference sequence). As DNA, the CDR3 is TGTGCCACCAGCCTGGGACAGGGGGGTAACTATGGCTACACCTTC. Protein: CATSLGQGGNYGYTF. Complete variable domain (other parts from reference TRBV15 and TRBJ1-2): DAMVIQNPRYQVTQFGKPVTLSCSQTLNHNVMYWYQQKSSQAPKLLFHYYDKDFNNEADTPDNFQSRRPNTSFCFLDIRSPGLGDTAMYLCATSLGQGGNYGYTFGSGTRLTVV.

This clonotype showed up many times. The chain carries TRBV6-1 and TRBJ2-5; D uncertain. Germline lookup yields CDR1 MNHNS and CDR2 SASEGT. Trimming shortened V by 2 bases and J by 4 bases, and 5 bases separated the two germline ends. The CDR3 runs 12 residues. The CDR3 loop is CASSELAETQYF. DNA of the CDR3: TGTGCCAGCAGTGAACTGGCAGAGACCCAGTACTTC.

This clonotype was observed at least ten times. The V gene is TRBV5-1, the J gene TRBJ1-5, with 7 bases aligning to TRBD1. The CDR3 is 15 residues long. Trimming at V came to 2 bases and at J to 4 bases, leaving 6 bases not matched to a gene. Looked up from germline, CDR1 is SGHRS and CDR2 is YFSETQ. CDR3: CASSLTGELNQPQHF. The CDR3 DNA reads TGCGCCAGCAGCTTAACAGGGGAATTAAATCAGCCCCAGCATTTT.

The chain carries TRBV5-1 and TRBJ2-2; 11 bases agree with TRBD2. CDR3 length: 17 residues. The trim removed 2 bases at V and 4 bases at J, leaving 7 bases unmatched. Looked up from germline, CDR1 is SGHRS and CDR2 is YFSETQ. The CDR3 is CASSFGGGLAATGELFF. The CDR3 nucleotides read TGCGCCAGCAGCTTTGGTGGGGGACTAGCGGCCACCGGGGAGCTGTTTTTT.

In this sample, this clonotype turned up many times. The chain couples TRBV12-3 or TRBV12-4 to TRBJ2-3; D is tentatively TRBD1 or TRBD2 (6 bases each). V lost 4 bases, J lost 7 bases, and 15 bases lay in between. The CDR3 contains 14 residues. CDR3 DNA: TGTGCCAGCAGTTCTTGGAGGGGGGCCAATACGCAGTATTTT. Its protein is CASSSWRGANTQYF.

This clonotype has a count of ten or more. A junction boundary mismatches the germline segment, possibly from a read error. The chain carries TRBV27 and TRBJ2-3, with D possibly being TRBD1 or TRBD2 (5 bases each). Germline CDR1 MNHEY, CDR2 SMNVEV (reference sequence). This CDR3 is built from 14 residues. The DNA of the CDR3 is TGTGCCAGCAGTCTATCGGGGCGCGTAGATACGCAGTATTTT. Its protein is CASSLSGRVDTQYF.

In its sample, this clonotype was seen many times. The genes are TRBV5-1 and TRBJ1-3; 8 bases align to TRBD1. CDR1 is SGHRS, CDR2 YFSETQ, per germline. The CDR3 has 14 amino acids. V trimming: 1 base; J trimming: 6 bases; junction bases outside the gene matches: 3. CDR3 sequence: CASSLPGGVNTIYF. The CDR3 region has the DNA TGCGCCAGCAGCTTGCCAGGGGGCGTAAACACCATATATTTT. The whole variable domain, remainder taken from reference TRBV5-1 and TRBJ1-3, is KAGVTQTPRYLIKTRGQQVTLSCSPISGHRSVSWYQQTPGQGLQFLFEYFSETQRNKGNFPGRFSGRQFSNSRSEMNVSTLELGDSALYLCASSLPGGVNTIYFGEGSWLTVV.

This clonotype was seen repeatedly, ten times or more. DNA for the CDR3: TGCAGTGCTAGAGTTTGGACGGCGAGCTCCTATAATTCACCCCTCCACTTT. Its translation is CSARVWTASSYNSPLHF. The chain combines TRBV20-1 with TRBJ1-6; no clear D gene. The V end was cut by 1 base, the J end by 0 bases, with 13 bases between. From germline, CDR1 is DFQATT and CDR2 SNEGSKA (reference sequence). This CDR3 comprises 17 residues.

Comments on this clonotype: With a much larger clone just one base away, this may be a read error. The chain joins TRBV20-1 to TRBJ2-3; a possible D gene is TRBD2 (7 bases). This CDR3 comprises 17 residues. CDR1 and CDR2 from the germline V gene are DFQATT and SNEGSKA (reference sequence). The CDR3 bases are TGCAGTGCCAAGGAGGCGGGGGCCTACCGGAGCACAGATACGAAGTATTTT. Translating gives CSAKEAGAYRSTDTKYF.

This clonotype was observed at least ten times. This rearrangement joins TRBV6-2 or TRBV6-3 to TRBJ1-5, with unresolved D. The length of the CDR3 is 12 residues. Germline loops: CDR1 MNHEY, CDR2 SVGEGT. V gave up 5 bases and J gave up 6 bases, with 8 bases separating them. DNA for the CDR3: TGTGCCAGCAGTACTAAGGGTCAGCCCCAGCATTTT. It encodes CASSTKGQPQHF.

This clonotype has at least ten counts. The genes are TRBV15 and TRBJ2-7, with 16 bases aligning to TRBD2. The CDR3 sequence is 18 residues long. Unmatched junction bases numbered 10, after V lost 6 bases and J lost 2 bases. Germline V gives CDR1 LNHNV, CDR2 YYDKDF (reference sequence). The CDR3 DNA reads TGTGCCACCAGTCGCCTGGGACTAGCGGGAGGGCCTGCCTACGAGCAGTACTTC. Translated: CATSRLGLAGGPAYEQYF.

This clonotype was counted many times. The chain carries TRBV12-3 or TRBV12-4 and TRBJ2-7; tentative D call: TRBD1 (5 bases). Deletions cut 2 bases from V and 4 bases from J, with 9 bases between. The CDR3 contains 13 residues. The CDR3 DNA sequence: TGTGCCAGCAGTTTACGGACACGTTACGAGCAGTACTTC. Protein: CASSLRTRYEQYF.

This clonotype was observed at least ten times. The DNA of the CDR3 is TGCGCCAGCAGTACCCAAACCGGGACCCATGCCGGTGAGCAGTTCTTC. Protein sequence: CASSTQTGTHAGEQFF. The V and J genes are TRBV5-1 and TRBJ2-1, with D tentatively TRBD1 or TRBD2 (5 bases each). This CDR3 is built from 16 residues. The ends were cut back, 5 bases at V and 9 bases at J, with 24 bases in the middle. Germline values: CDR1 SGHRS, CDR2 YFSETQ.

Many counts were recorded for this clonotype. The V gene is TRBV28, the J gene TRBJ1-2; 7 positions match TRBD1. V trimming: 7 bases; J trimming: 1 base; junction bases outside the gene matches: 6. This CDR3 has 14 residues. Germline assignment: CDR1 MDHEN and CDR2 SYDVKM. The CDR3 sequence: CASMAGTVNYGYTF. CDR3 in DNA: TGTGCCAGCATGGCCGGGACAGTTAACTATGGCTACACCTTC.

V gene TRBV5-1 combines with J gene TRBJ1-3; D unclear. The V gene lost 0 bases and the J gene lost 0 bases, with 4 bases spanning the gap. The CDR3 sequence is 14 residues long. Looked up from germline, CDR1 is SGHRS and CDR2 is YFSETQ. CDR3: CASSLGDSGNTIYF. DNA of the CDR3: TGCGCCAGCAGCTTGGGTGACTCTGGAAACACCATATATTTT. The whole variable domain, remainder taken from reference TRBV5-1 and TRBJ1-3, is KAGVTQTPRYLIKTRGQQVTLSCSPISGHRSVSWYQQTPGQGLQFLFEYFSETQRNKGNFPGRFSGRQFSNSRSEMNVSTLELGDSALYLCASSLGDSGNTIYFGEGSWLTVV.